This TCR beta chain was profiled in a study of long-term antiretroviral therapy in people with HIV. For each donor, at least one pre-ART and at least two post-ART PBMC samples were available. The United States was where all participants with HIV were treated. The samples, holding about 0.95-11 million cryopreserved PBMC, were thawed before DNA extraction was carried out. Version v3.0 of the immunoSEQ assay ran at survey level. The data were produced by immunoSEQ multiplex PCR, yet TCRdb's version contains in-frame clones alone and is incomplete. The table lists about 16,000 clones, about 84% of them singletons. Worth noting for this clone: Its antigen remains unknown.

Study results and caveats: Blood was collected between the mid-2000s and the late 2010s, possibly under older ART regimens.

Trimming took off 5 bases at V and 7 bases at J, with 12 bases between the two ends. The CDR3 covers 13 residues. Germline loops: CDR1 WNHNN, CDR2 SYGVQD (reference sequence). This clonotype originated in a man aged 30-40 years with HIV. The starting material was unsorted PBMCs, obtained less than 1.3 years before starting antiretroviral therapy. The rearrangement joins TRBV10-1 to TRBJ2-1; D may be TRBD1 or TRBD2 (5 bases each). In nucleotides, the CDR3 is TGCGCCAGCAGTACAGGAGGCTGGAATGAGCAGTTCTTC. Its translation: CASSTGGWNEQFF.